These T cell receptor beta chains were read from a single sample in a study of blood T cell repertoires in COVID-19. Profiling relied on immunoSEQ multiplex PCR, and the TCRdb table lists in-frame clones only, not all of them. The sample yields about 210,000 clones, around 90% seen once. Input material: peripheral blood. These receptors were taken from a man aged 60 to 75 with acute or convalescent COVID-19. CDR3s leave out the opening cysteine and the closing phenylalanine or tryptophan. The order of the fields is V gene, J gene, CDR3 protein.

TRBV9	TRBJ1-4	ASSVASTNEKLF
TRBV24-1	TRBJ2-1	ATSDRFSYNEQF
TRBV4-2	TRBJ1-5	ASSQAGGYSNQPQH
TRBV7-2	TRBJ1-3	ASTRLGAASGNTIY
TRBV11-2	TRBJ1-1	ASSLDRGQGYTEAF
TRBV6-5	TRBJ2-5	ASSPVPPLLETQY
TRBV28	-	ASTGGGTQY
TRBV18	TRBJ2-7	ASSPLPGQVYEQY
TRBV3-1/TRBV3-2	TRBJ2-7	ASSQERGTGGSYEQY
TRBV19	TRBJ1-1	ASTPGQVNTEAF
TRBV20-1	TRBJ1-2	SAGTGVGYT
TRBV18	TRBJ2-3	ASSRGRTDTQY
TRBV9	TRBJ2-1	ASSVLGGQRGSTYNEQF
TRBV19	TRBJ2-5	ASKGGTGGPAQY
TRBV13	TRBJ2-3	ASRTIKGGRGTDTQY